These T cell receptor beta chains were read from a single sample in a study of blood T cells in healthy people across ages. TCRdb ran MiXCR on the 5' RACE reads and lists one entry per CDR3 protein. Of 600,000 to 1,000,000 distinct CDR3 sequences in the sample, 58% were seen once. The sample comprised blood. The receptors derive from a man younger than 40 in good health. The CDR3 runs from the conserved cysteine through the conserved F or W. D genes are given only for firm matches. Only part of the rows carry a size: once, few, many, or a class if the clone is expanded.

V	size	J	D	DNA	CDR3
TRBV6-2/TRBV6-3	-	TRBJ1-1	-	TGTGCCAGCAGTGGCCGATTAAGAAACACTGAAGCTTTCTTT	CASSGRLRNTEAFF
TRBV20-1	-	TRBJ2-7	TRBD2	TGCAGTGCTGGGACTAGCGGGATCACCTACGAGCAGTACTTC	CSAGTSGITYEQYF
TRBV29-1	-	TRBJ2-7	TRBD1	TGCAGCATCCGGGACAGTTACGAGCAGTACTTC	CSIRDSYEQYF
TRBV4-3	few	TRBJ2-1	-	TGCGCCAGCAGCCAAGATCGGACTTCCTACAATGAGCAGTTCTTC	CASSQDRTSYNEQFF
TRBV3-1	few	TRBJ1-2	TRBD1	TGTGCCAGCAGTCCACAGGGGACATATGGCTACACCTTC	CASSPQGTYGYTF
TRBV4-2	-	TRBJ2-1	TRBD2	TGTGCCAGCAGACTCGGAGCGGGAGGGCCGAGTGAGCAGTTCTTC	CASRLGAGGPSEQFF
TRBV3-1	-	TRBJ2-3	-	TGTGCCAGCAGACCGGGGAATAGCGGTACTCATACGCAGTATTTT	CASRPGNSGTHTQYF
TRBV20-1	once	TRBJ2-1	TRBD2	TGCAGTGCTAGAGAAAATTCGGGACTAGTAATGAATGAGCAGTTCTTC	CSARENSGLVMNEQFF
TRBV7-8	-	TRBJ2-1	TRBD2	TGTGCCAGCAGCTTAGAGGAGGCCAGGACTAGAGCTTACAATGAGCAGTTCTTC	CASSLEEARTRAYNEQFF
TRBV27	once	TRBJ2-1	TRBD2	TGTGCCAGCAGTCCCCGACTAGCGGGAGGGCCTGGGAATGAGCAGTTCTTC	CASSPRLAGGPGNEQFF
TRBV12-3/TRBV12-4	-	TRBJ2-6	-	TGTGCCAGCAGTCCTGCTCGGCCGGAGGGGGCCAACGTCCTGACTTTC	CASSPARPEGANVLTF
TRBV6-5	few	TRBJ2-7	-	TGTGCCACCACCGACCTTTCGGACGAGCAGTACTTC	CATTDLSDEQYF
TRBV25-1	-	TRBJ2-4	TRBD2	TGTGCCAGCAACAATCTAGCGGGAGGTGGGGAGCAGTACTTC	CASNNLAGGGEQYF
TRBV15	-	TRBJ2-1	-	TGTGCCACCAGCAGAGAGGTAGGCTCCTACAATGAGCAGTTCTTC	CATSREVGSYNEQFF
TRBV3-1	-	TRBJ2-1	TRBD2	TGTGCCAGCAGGGGCGGGGGGCCGAGAGTTCTGTTCTTC	CASRGGGPRVLFF
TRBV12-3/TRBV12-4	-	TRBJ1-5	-	TGTGCCAGCAGTTTAGTGGGTAGCCAGCCCCAGCATTTT	CASSLVGSQPQHF
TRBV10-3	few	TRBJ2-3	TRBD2	TGTGCCATCAGTGAGTCTCTGAGCGGGGTCACAGATACGCAGTATTTT	CAISESLSGVTDTQYF
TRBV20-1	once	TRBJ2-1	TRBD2	TGCAGTGCTAGCGGGGGACTAGCGGCCTACAATGAGCAGTTCTTC	CSASGGLAAYNEQFF
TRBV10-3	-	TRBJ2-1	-	TGTACCATCAGTGAGTCGAATGAACCCGACCAGTTCTTC	CTISESNEPDQFF
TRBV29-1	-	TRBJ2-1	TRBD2	TGCAGCGTTGACCTAGCGGGATATGAGCAGTTCTTC	CSVDLAGYEQFF
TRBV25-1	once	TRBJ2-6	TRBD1	TGTGCCAGCAATGAGGGGACAGGGGGTCGGGAAGCTGGGGCCAACGTCCTGACTTTC	CASNEGTGGREAGANVLTF
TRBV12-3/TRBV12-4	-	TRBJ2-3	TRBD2	TGTGCCACCAGCATGGCGGGAGTGGCAGATACGCAGTATTTT	CATSMAGVADTQYF
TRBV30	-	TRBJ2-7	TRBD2	TGTGCCTGGCAAGCACTAAGCGGGAGATACGAGCAGTACTTC	CAWQALSGRYEQYF
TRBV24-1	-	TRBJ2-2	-	TGTGCCACCAGTGATCAGAGGATGGGCAGGGAGCTGTTTTTT	CATSDQRMGRELFF
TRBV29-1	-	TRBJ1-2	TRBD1	TGCAGCGTTGGACCGGGGACAGGGGACAATTATGGCTACACCTTC	CSVGPGTGDNYGYTF
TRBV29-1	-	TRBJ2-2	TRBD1	TGCAGCGTTCAAAGGACAGGGTCGGTCACCGGGGAGCTGTTTTTT	CSVQRTGSVTGELFF
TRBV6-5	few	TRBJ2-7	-	TGTGCCAGCAGTTACTCGTCCTCGAGCCCCTACGAGCAGTACTTC	CASSYSSSSPYEQYF
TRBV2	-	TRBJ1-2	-	TGTGCCACCGTGCCCGATGGACAGAACTATGGCTACACCTTC	CATVPDGQNYGYTF
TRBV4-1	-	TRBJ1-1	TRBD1	TGCGCCAGCAGCCACCGGACAGGGGTGGACGCTTTCTTT	CASSHRTGVDAFF
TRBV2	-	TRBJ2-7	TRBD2	TGTGCCAGCAACCCCTCGGGGGGCTACGAGCAGTACTTC	CASNPSGGYEQYF
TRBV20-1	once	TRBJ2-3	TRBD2	TGCAGTGCAGCAAGCGGGGGGCAGGCAGATACGCAGTATTTT	CSAASGGQADTQYF
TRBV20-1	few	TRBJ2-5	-	TGCAGTGCTAGAGTCCTAAAAGAGACCCAGTACTTC	CSARVLKETQYF
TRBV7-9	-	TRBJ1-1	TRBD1	TGTGCCGGACAGGGGGCAGATGAAGCTTTCTTT	CAGQGADEAFF
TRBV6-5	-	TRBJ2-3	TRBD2	TGTGCCAGCAGTTACACTTCCGGGGGGTCCACAGATACGCAGTATTTT	CASSYTSGGSTDTQYF
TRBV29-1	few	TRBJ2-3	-	TGCAGCGTCGACAGGAACACAGATACGCAGTATTTT	CSVDRNTDTQYF
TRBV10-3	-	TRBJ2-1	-	TGTGCCAACCCTACCCCCTTATGGGCCCCCAGAAATGAGCAGTTCTTC	CANPTPLWAPRNEQFF
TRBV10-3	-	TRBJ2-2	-	TGTGCCATCATGGGGGCCGGGGAGCTGTTTTTT	CAIMGAGELFF
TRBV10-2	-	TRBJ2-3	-	TGCGCCAGCATGGAGCTAGGGGCTCGTCGAGATACGCAGTATTTT	CASMELGARRDTQYF
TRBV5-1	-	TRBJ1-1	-	TGCGCCAGCAGCGTATTTACAGGGACGGGAACTGAAGCTTTCTTT	CASSVFTGTGTEAFF
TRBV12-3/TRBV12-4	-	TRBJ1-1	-	TGTGCCAGCAGCCCCAGGTGGGGGGCGACGACTGAAGCTTTCTTT	CASSPRWGATTEAFF
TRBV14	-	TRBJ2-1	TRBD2	TGTGCCAGCAGCCGCCGACTAGCAGGAGCCGGTGAGCAGTTCTTC	CASSRRLAGAGEQFF
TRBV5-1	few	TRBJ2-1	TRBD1	TGCGCCAGCGGCCAAGGGACAGGGTACAATGAGCAGTTCTTC	CASGQGTGYNEQFF
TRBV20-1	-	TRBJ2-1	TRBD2	TGCAGTGCTAGAGCTTCTAGCGGGGGGCAGAGCTCCTACAATGAGCAGTTCTTC	CSARASSGGQSSYNEQFF
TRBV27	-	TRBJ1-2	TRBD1	TGTGCCAGCAGTCCGGGACAGGGGTCAGGATGGGGCTACACCTTC	CASSPGQGSGWGYTF
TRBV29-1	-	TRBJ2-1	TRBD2	TGCAGCGTTGTGGGGGGACTAAACGAAAGGGAGCAGTTCTTC	CSVVGGLNEREQFF
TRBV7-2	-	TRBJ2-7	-	TGTGCCAGCAGCCGAGTTGTGGGGCCCCTGTACGAGCAGTACTTC	CASSRVVGPLYEQYF
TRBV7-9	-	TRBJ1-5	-	TGTGCCAGCAGCTCCGGCGGGATAAATCAGCCCCAGCATTTT	CASSSGGINQPQHF
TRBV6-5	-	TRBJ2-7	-	TGTGCCGCCAGGGACCAACGCGAGCAGTACTTC	CAARDQREQYF